What follows are 10 T cell receptor beta chains derived from one specimen sequenced in a study of cytomegalovirus exposure and HLA in healthy donors (dated by TCRdb to about 2017). The library was produced with the immunoSEQ multiplex PCR assay. The multiplex PCR relied on a mix of 60 forward primers for TCR Vbeta segments and 13 reverse primers for TCR Jbeta segments. In TCRdb, the immuneACCESS table is reduced to in-frame sequences with V and J assigned. These tables do not hold every clone; where another copy was compared, an unresolved V gene accounts for under half, and the others remain unexplained. The sample table shows about 180,000 clones, and more than 70% are seen once. Of the sample, around 0.98% falls within the top ten clones. The specimen sequenced was PBMCs. These receptors all come from a man between 25 and 39 years old in good health and CMV-seronegative.

This clone was seen only a few times. This sequence joins TRBV5-1 and TRBJ1-2; 7 nucleotides match TRBD1. V lost 4 bases, J lost 4 bases, and 10 bases stayed unmatched. Germline V gene lookup returns CDR1 SGHRS and CDR2 YFSETQ. This CDR3 is built from 15 residues. CDR3 DNA: TGCGCCAGCAGCCCGGGGGACAGAATATTCTATGGCTACACCTTC. It translates to CASSPGDRIFYGYTF.

The rearrangement joins TRBV5-4 to TRBJ1-1; TRBD1 matches 10 bases. Unmatched junction bases numbered 7, after V lost 4 bases and J lost 1 base. The CDR3 extends over 16 amino acids. Germline CDR1 is SGHNT and CDR2 is YYREEE (reference sequence). The CDR3 bases are TGTGCCAGCAGCCAGACAGGGGGCATGGGGAACACTGAAGCTTTCTTT. Amino acid sequence: CASSQTGGMGNTEAFF.

The chain has TRBV29-1 and TRBJ2-7; D not resolved. This CDR3 spans 12 amino acids. Deletions cut 3 bases from V and 0 bases from J, with 6 bases between. CDR1 and CDR2 from the germline V gene are SQVTM and ANQGSEA. This chain's CDR3 is CSVEESSYEQYF. The CDR3 region has the DNA TGCAGCGTTGAGGAGAGCTCCTACGAGCAGTACTTC.

The chain joins TRBV7-9 to TRBJ2-7; D perhaps matches TRBD1 (6 bases). The CDR3 extends over 14 amino acids. Germline values: CDR1 SEHNR, CDR2 FQNEAQ (reference sequence). V lost 7 bases to trimming and J lost 2 bases, with 15 bases between them. CDR3 amino acids: CASTSVDRTYEQYF. Written as DNA, the CDR3 is TGTGCCAGCACCTCCGTAGACAGGACCTACGAGCAGTACTTC.

This chain's CDR3 is CARSDSVTMSYNEQFF. The DNA for the CDR3 is TGTGCCAGATCCGACAGTGTTACAATGTCCTACAATGAGCAGTTCTTC. The V call is TRBV19, the J call TRBJ2-1; maybe TRBD1 (5 bases). With 9 bases removed from V and 1 base from J, the gap between germline ends came to 19 bases. The germline V gene has CDR1 LNHDA and CDR2 SQIVND (reference sequence). The CDR3 runs to 16 residues.

This clone has only one observation. The rearrangement links TRBV11-2 to TRBJ1-3; the match to TRBD1 covers 7 bases. Germline CDR1 reads SGHAT; CDR2 reads FQNNGV. The CDR3 covers 14 residues. V lost 4 bases and J lost 4; bases outside the gene matches: 4. This CDR3 reads CASSSQGRGNTIYF. DNA of the CDR3: TGTGCCAGCAGCTCACAGGGGAGAGGAAACACCATATATTTT.

The rearrangement links TRBV15 to TRBJ2-1, with a weak D call TRBD2 (6 bases). This CDR3 contains 19 residues. V was trimmed by 0 bases and J by 0 bases, leaving 18 bases between them. Germline assignment: CDR1 LNHNV and CDR2 YYDKDF (reference sequence). CDR3 residues: CATSRDLLGGDRSYNEQFF. The CDR3 DNA reads as TGTGCCACCAGCAGAGATCTATTAGGAGGGGACCGCTCCTACAATGAGCAGTTCTTC.

The chain combines TRBV19 with TRBJ2-1; 9 bases are shared with TRBD2. Germline CDR1 LNHDA, CDR2 SQIVND (reference sequence). The V gene end was trimmed by 6 bases and the J gene end by 2 bases; junction bases not matched to a gene: 8. The CDR3 loop spans 16 amino acids. CDR3 sequence: CASSRVPSGTYNEQFF. For the CDR3, the DNA is TGTGCCAGTAGCCGAGTTCCTAGCGGGACCTACAATGAGCAGTTCTTC.

J is TRBJ1-6 and V is TRBV13, with TRBD1 as a possible D gene (5 bases). Trimming took 1 base from V and 10 from J, leaving 8 bases between them. The CDR3 runs 13 residues. Germline V gene data show CDR1 as PRHDT and CDR2 as FYEKMQ (reference sequence). The CDR3 loop is CASSLERGSPLHF. The DNA of the CDR3 is TGTGCCAGCAGCTTAGAAAGGGGCTCACCCCTCCACTTT.

The CDR3, as DNA: TGTGCCAGCAGTCCTGACAGTGGGGAGCTGTTTTTT. Amino acid sequence: CASSPDSGELFF. This sequence joins TRBV27 and TRBJ2-2; TRBD1 is a possible D gene (5 bases). Germline V CDR1 and CDR2: MNHEY, SMNVEV (reference sequence). V was shortened by 5 bases and J by 8 bases, with 9 bases between the two germline ends. This CDR3 has 12 residues.